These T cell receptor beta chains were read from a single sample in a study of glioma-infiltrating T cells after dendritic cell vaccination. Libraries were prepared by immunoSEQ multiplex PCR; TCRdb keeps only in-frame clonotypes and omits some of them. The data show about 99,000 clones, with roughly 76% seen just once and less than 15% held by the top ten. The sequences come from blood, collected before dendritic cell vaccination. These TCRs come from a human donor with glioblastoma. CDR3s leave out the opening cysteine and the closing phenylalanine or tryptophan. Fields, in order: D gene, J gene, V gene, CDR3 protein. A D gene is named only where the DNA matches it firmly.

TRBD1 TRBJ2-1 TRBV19 ASSLLGQIYNEQF
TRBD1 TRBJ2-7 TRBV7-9 ASSLVIGQGDEQY
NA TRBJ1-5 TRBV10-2 ASSGGYGPQH
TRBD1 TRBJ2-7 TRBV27 ASSLGQGAREQY
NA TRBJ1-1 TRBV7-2 ASSFLRQDEAF
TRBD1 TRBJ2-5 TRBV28 ASSLPGQGKETQY
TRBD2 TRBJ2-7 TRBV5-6 ASSPRGAYEQY
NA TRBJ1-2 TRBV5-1 ASSLRTPNYGYT
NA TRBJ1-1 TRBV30 AWSGGGNTEAF
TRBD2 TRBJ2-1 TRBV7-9 ASRFSGGVI
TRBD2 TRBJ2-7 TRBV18 ASSPTLAGTYEQY
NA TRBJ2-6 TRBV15 ATSRGANVLT
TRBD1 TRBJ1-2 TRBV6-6 ASSPPGQGAQGYT
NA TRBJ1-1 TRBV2 ASSGAGRLEDTEAF
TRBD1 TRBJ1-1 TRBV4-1 ASSQVQDRATEAF
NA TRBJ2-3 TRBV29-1 SVESASRDTQY
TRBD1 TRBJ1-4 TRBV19 ASTDRASGANEKLF
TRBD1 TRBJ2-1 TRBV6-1 ASSESFGGQGISWEQF
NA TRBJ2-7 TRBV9 ASSVGAGKDYEQY
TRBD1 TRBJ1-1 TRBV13 ASSAQQGSNTEAF
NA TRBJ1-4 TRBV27 ASSFSQGGEKLF
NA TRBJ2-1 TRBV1 TSSQDWQKNEQF
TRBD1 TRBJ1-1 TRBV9 ASSLTGTGPFEAF
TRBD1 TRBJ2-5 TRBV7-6 ASSSPTGGGRY
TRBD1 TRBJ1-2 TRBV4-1 ASSLRTGGTYGYT
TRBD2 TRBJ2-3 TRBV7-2 ASSRLAGGLSTDTQY
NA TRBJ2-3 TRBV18 ASSPRLQLGDTQY
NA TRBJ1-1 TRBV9 ASSADGLNTEAF
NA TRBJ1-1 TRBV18 ASSLEGAKLTEAF
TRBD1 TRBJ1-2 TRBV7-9 ASSLLGQPRANYGYT
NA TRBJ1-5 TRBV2 ASSEGYLHQPQH
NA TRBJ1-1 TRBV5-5 ASSLGARGGETEAF
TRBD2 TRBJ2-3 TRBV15 ATKSSGGVDTQY
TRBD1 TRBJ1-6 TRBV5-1 ASSLSPGTGERNSPLH
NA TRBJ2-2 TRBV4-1 ASSQVSNTGELF
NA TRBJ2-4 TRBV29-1 SVEVRQGIAKNIQY
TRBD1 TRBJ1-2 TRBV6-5 ASGTDNYGYT
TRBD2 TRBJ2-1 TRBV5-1 ASSFLLASSGSYNEQF
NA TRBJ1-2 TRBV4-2 ASSQDSRDRYGYT
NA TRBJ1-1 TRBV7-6 ASSMGLVNTEAF
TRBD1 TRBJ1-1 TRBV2 ASSEKTGGLGTEAF
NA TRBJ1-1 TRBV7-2 ASSLYLDGEAF
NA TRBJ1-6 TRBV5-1 ASSLEENSPLH
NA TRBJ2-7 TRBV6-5 ASSYQTGYEQY
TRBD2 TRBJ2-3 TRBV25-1 ASSEASGVSTDTQY
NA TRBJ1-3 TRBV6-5 ATGQRSGNTIY
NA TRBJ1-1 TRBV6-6 ASSYRGGNTEAF
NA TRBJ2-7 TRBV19 ASSIFAGRDEQY
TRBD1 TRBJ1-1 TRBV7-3 AKGDSTEAF
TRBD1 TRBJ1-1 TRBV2 ASSLGQGDTEAF